Following are 3 T cell receptor beta chains from one sample sequenced in a study of blood T cell repertoires in COVID-19 (dated by TCRdb to 2020 to 2021). The library was built by means of the immunoSEQ multiplex PCR assay. The source is immuneACCESS, and TCRdb retained only in-frame sequences with V and J called. Part of the clones is not carried over; for the studies checked, unresolved V genes explain less than half of this, and the remainder is unexplained. In this sample the table shows around 480,000 clones, more than 70% of which occur a single time. Together, the top ten hold around 12% of the sample. Sequencing was done on a sample of peripheral blood. The receptors come from a woman in her forties or fifties with COVID-19, enrolled during active disease.

The chain couples TRBV19 to TRBJ1-2, with 9 nucleotides matching TRBD1. The germline V gene encodes CDR1 LNHDA and CDR2 SQIVND (reference sequence). V lost 7 bases and J lost 8; bases outside the gene matches: 11. CDR3 length: 14 amino acids. DNA for the CDR3: TGTGCCAGTACCTTTGAGACAGGGGGAGAAGGCTACACCTTC. Encoded protein: CASTFETGGEGYTF.

The gene calls are TRBV30 and TRBJ1-1; TRBD1 might be the D (6 bases). CDR3 size: 16 residues. Trimming removed 2 bases at V and 0 bases at J, with 16 bases between. Looked up from germline, CDR1 is GTSNPN and CDR2 is SVGIG (reference sequence). The CDR3 DNA reads as TGTGCCTGGAGTTTCCGGGGGGGGGCAATGAACACTGAAGCTTTCTTT. It specifies CAWSFRGGAMNTEAFF.

The chain is built from TRBV7-6 and TRBJ1-6; perhaps TRBD1 as D (5 bases). Trimming left V 0 bases short and J 7 bases short, with 16 bases between. The V gene's germline CDR1 is SGHVS and CDR2 FNYEAQ. The CDR3 covers 17 residues. CDR3 coding DNA: TGTGCCAGCAGCTTAGCGCCTAGGGGCGTTTCGAATTCACCCCTCCACTTT. This encodes CASSLAPRGVSNSPLHF. Full variable domain (rest looked up from reference TRBV7-6 and TRBJ1-6): GAGVSQSPRYKVTKRGQDVALRCDPISGHVSLYWYRQALGQGPEFLTYFNYEAQQDKSGLPNDRFSAERPEGSISTLTIQRTEQRDSAMYRCASSLAPRGVSNSPLHFGNGTRLTVT.